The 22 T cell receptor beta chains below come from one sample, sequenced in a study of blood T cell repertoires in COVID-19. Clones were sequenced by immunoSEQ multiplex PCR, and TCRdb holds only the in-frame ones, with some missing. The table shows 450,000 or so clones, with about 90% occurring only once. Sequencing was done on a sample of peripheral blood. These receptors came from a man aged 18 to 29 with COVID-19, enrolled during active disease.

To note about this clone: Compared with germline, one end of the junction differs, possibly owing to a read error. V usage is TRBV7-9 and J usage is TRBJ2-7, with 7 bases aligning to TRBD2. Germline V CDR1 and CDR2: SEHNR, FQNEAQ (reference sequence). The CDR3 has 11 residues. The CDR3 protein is CASSSGGVITF. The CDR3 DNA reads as TGTGCCAGCAGCTCGGGGGGAGTGATAACCTTC.

CDR3 region: CASSRRDRTHGQRGYTF. The CDR3 coding sequence is TGTGCCAGCAGTCGAAGGGACAGGACGCACGGGCAAAGAGGCTACACCTTC. V usage is TRBV6-6 and J usage is TRBJ1-2; TRBD1 matches at 8 bases. Per germline, CDR1 MNHNY and CDR2 SVGAGI (reference sequence). The CDR3 extends over 17 amino acids. V lost 5 bases and J lost 8; bases outside the gene matches: 19.

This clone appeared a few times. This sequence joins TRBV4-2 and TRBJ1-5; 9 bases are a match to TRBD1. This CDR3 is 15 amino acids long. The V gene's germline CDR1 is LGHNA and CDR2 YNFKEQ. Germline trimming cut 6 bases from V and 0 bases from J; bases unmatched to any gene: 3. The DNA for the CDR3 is TGTGCCAGCAGTTGGACAGGGGATAGCAATCAGCCCCAGCATTTT. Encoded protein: CASSWTGDSNQPQHF.

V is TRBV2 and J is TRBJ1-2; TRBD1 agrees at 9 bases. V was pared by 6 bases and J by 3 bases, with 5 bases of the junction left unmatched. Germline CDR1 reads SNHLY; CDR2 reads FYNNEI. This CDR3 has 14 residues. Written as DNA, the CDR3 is TGTGCCAGCAGCGTCACAGGGGGCGACTATGGCTACACCTTC. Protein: CASSVTGGDYGYTF.

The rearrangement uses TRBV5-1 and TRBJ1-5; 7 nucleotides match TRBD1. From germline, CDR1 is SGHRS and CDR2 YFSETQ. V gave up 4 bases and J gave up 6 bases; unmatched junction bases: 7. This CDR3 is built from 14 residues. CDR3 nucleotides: TGCGCCAGCAGCCCGGGACAGCTCGGTCAGCCCCAGCATTTT. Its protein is CASSPGQLGQPQHF.

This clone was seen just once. The DNA of the CDR3 is TGTGCCAGCAGTTACGCCCGGGGTCCGAGCTCCTACGAGCAGTACTTC. Encoded protein: CASSYARGPSSYEQYF. The chain couples TRBV6-6 to TRBJ2-7, with a tentative D call TRBD2 (5 bases). The CDR3 spans 16 residues. Germline V gene lookup returns CDR1 MNHNY and CDR2 SVGAGI (reference sequence). V was shortened by 2 bases and J by 0 bases, with 14 bases between the two germline ends.

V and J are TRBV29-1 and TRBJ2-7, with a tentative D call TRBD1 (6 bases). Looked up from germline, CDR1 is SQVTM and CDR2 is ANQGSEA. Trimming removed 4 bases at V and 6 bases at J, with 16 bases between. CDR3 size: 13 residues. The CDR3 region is CSVALRTVPEQYF. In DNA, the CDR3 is TGCAGCGTTGCCCTTAGGACAGTCCCCGAGCAGTACTTC.

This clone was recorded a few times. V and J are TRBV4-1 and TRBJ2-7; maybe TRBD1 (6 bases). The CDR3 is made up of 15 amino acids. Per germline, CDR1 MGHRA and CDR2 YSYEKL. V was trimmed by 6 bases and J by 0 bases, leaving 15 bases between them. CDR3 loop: CASSSGQPGSYEQYF. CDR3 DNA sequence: TGCGCCAGCAGTTCCGGACAGCCAGGCTCCTACGAGCAGTACTTC.

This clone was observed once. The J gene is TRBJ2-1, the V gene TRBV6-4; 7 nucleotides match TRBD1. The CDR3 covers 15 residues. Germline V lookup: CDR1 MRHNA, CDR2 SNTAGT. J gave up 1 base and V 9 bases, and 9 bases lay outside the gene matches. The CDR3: CASGPGTVSYNEQFF. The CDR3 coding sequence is TGTGCCAGTGGACCCGGGACAGTGTCCTACAATGAGCAGTTCTTC.

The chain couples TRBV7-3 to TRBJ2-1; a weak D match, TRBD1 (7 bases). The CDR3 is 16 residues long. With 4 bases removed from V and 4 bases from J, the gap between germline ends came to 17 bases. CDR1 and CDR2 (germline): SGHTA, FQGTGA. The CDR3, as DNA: TGTGCCAGCAGCTCAGGGGGGACCCTAGGATACAATGAGCAGTTCTTC. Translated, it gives CASSSGGTLGYNEQFF.

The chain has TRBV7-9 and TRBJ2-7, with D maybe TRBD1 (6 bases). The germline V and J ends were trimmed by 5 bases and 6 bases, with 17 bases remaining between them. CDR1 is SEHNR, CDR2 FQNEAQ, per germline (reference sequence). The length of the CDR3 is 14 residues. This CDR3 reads CASSSTGKDSEQYF. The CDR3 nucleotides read TGTGCCAGCAGCAGCACAGGGAAAGACTCCGAGCAGTACTTC.

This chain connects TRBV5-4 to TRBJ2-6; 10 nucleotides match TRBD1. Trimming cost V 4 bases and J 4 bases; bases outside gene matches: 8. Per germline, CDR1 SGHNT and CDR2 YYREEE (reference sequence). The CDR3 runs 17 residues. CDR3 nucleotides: TGTGCCAGCAGCGAGGGACAGGGGAGAGGCGGGGCCAACGTCCTGACTTTC. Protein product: CASSEGQGRGGANVLTF. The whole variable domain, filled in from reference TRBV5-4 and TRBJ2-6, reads ETGVTQSPTHLIKTRGQQVTLRCSSQSGHNTVSWYQQALGQGPQFIFQYYREEENGRGNFPPRFSGLQFPNYSSELNVNALELDDSALYLCASSEGQGRGGANVLTFGAGSRLTVL.

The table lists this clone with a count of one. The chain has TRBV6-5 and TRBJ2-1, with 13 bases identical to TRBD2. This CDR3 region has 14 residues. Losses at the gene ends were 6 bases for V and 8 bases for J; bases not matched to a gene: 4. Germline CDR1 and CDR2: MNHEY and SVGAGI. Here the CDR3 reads CASRTSGGPDEQFF. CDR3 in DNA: TGTGCCAGCAGGACTAGCGGGGGGCCCGATGAGCAGTTCTTC.

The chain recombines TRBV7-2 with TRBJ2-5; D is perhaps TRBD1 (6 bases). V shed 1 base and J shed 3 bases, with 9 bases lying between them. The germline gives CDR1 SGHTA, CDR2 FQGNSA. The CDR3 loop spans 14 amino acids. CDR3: CASSLGTGKETQYF. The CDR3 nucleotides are TGTGCCAGCAGCTTAGGCACAGGGAAAGAGACCCAGTACTTC.

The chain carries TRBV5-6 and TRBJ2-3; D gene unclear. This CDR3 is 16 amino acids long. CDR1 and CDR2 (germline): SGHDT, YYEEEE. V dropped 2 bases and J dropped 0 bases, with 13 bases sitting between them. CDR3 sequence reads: CASSFTVRQSTDTQYF. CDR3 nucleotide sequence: TGTGCCAGCAGCTTCACGGTGCGGCAGAGCACAGATACGCAGTATTTT.

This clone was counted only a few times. The CDR3 coding sequence is TGTGCCAGCAGCGCCATGACAGGGGTGAATTCACCCCTCCACTTT. Its protein product is CASSAMTGVNSPLHF. The chain links TRBV7-2 to TRBJ1-6, with TRBD1 matching 8 bases. There are 15 residues in the CDR3. Germline trimming cut 5 bases from V and 7 bases from J; bases unmatched to any gene: 7. Germline assignment: CDR1 SGHTA and CDR2 FQGNSA.

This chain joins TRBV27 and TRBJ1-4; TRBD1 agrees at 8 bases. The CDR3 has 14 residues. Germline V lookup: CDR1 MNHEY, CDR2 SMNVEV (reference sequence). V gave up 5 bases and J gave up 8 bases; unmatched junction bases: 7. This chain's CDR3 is CASSRTGSGEKLFF. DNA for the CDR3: TGTGCCAGCAGTAGGACAGGGTCGGGAGAAAAACTGTTTTTT. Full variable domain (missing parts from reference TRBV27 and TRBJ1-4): EAQVTQNPRYLITVTGKKLTVTCSQNMNHEYMSWYRQDPGLGLRQIYYSMNVEVTDKGDVPEGYKVSRKEKRNFPLILESPSPNQTSLYFCASSRTGSGEKLFFGSGTQLSVL.

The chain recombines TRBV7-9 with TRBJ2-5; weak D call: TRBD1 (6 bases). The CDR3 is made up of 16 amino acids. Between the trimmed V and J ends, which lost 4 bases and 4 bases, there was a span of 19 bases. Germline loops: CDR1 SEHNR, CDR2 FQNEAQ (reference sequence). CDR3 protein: CASSSKFNRALETQYF. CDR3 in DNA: TGTGCCAGCAGCTCGAAGTTCAACAGGGCTCTAGAGACCCAGTACTTC.

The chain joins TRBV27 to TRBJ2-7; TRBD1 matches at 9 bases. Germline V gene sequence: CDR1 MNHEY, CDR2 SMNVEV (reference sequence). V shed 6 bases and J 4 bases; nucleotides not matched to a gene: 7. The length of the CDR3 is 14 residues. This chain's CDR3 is CASSRRDRAYEQYF. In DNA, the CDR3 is TGTGCCAGCAGCCGCAGGGACAGGGCTTACGAGCAGTACTTC.

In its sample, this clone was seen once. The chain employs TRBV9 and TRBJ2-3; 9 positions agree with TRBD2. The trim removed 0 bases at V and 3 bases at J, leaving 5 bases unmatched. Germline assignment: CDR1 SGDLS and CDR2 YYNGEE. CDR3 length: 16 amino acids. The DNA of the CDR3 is TGTGCCAGCAGCGTAGCTACGGGACTAGCAACAGATACGCAGTATTTT. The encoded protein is CASSVATGLATDTQYF.

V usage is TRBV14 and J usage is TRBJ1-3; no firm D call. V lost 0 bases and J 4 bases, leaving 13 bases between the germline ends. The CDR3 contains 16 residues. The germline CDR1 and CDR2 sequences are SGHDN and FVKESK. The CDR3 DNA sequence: TGTGCCAGCAGCCAAGATCTGGGCTTTGGGGGAAACACCATATATTTT. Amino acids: CASSQDLGFGGNTIYF.

CDR3: CAKTGRSYEQYF. CDR3 nucleotide sequence: TGTGCCAAGACAGGGAGGTCCTACGAGCAGTACTTC. The chain carries TRBV24-1 and TRBJ2-7, with a tentative D call TRBD1 (7 bases). Trimming stripped 11 bases from V and 1 base from J, with 11 bases between. Germline CDR1 KGHDR, CDR2 SFDVKD. CDR3 length: 12 amino acids.